These T cell receptor beta chains were read from a single sample in a study of T cell repertoires in urothelial bladder cancer. Sequencing was performed with immunoSEQ multiplex PCR; in TCRdb, only in-frame clones are kept and a portion is missing. The profile shows roughly 6,000 clones, 60% to 80% of them singletons. Sequenced sample: tumor-infiltrating cells from bladder cancer. These receptors all come from a human donor with urothelial carcinoma. Both conserved end residues are part of each CDR3. D genes are given only for firm matches. The size entry is marked missing in some rows and otherwise reads once, few, many or a size class.

V gene,D gene,clone size,J gene,CDR3 DNA,CDR3 protein
TRBV5-6,NA,few,TRBJ1-5,TGTGCCAGCAGATCGCCTAGAGGGGTAGGAGGCAATCAGCCCCAGCATTTT,CASRSPRGVGGNQPQHF
TRBV7-9,TRBD2,NA,TRBJ2-3,TGTGCCAGCAGCGGAAGCCGACTAGCGGGGGCGGTAGATACGCAGTATTTT,CASSGSRLAGAVDTQYF
TRBV4-2,NA,few,TRBJ2-1,TGTGCCAGCAGCCAAGATCTGCAGGGACGAGAGCAGTTCTTC,CASSQDLQGREQFF
TRBV6-1,TRBD1,NA,TRBJ1-2,TGTGCCAGCAGTGAAGGGACAGGGCTTTACGGCTACACCTTC,CASSEGTGLYGYTF
TRBV11-2,NA,few,TRBJ2-7,TGTGCCAGCAGCTCGAATAGTATACAGGGGAGGGAGCAGTACTTC,CASSSNSIQGREQYF
TRBV7-9,NA,NA,TRBJ1-4,TGTGCCAGCAGCTTAGGTTTCGAAAAACTGTTTTTT,CASSLGFEKLFF
TRBV30,NA,NA,TRBJ2-5,TGTGCCTGGAGTGTTGGAGGAACGGGGACCCAGTACTTC,CAWSVGGTGTQYF
TRBV5-1,NA,NA,TRBJ1-6,TGCGCCAGCAGCTTTGGCCATGGAGGGAATTCACCCCTCCACTTT,CASSFGHGGNSPLHF
TRBV9,NA,NA,TRBJ2-2,TGTGCCAGCAGCTCCAGGGGGGAGACCGGGGAGCTGTTTTTT,CASSSRGETGELFF
TRBV19,NA,NA,TRBJ1-2,TGTGCCAGTAAGCGAGGAGTGAGGGATGGCTACACCTTC,CASKRGVRDGYTF
TRBV11-2,NA,NA,TRBJ2-5,TGTGCCAGCAGCCCGCGGATGTCGGACGGGAGTGTTGAGACCCAGTACTTC,CASSPRMSDGSVETQYF
TRBV7-7,NA,few,TRBJ1-5,TGTGCTAGCAGCTTAGCCCGTAGGAAAGTGAATCAGCCCCAGCATTTT,CASSLARRKVNQPQHF
TRBV28,NA,NA,TRBJ1-6,TGTGCCAGCAGTTTATTGCGGGGGAGCTATTCACCCCTCCACTTT,CASSLLRGSYSPLHF
TRBV9,NA,NA,TRBJ2-1,TGTGCCAGCAGCCCGCGCCCCACTAGTGGCGCCAATGAGCAGTTCTTC,CASSPRPTSGANEQFF
TRBV5-6,NA,medium-sized,TRBJ2-7,TGTGCCAGCAGCTTAGGACAGCTGGGTTTATACGAGCAGTACTTC,CASSLGQLGLYEQYF
TRBV18,TRBD1,NA,TRBJ1-6,TGTGCCAGCTCACCCGACAGGGCAAGTTTCGGGTCACCCCTCCACTTT,CASSPDRASFGSPLHF
TRBV5-6,NA,NA,TRBJ2-7,TGTGCCAGCAGCACAGGGTTCTACTACGAGCAGTACTTC,CASSTGFYYEQYF
TRBV2,NA,NA,TRBJ2-6,TGTGCCAGCAGGGACCGCTCTGGGGCCAACGTCCTGACTTTC,CASRDRSGANVLTF
TRBV5-1,TRBD1,NA,TRBJ2-5,TGCGCCAGCAGCAGGAACAGGGGTGAGACCCAGTACTTC,CASSRNRGETQYF
TRBV5-4,NA,few,TRBJ2-2,TGTGCCAGCAGCTTCAGGAACACCGGGGAGCTGTTTTTT,CASSFRNTGELFF
TRBV29-1,NA,NA,TRBJ2-3,TGCAGCGTTGAGGAGGGCACAGATACGCAGTATTTT,CSVEEGTDTQYF
TRBV5-1,NA,NA,TRBJ2-1,TGCGCCAGCAGCTTGGCACCTAGGCCGGGCAACAATGAGCAGTTCTTC,CASSLAPRPGNNEQFF
TRBV28,TRBD2,NA,TRBJ2-5,TGTGCCATCAACTCTCGGGGGGGCCTTCCAGAGACCCAGTACTTC,CAINSRGGLPETQYF
TRBV19,NA,NA,TRBJ1-5,TGTGCCAGTAGTGGCGGGTCAAGACTTGGCAATCAGCCCCAGCATTTT,CASSGGSRLGNQPQHF
TRBV2,NA,NA,TRBJ2-7,TGTGCCAGCAGGTTTTGGGACTCCGTATACGAGCAGTACTTC,CASRFWDSVYEQYF
TRBV6-6,NA,NA,TRBJ1-4,TGTGCCAGCAGTTACTCTCCTAGGGCAAATGAAAAACTGTTTTTT,CASSYSPRANEKLFF
TRBV9,TRBD1,NA,TRBJ1-3,TGTGCCAGCAGCTCCGGACAGGGGAACACCATATATTTT,CASSSGQGNTIYF
TRBV18,NA,NA,TRBJ1-1,TGTGCCAGCTCACCACTGGCAGGAGAAGCTTTCTTT,CASSPLAGEAFF
TRBV6-5,TRBD1,NA,TRBJ1-4,TGTGCCAGCAGACCCGACAGGGAGTATGAAAAACTGTTTTTT,CASRPDREYEKLFF
TRBV5-1,NA,few,TRBJ1-3,TGCGCCAGCAGCTTGGGCGGAAACACCATATATTTT,CASSLGGNTIYF
TRBV5-1,NA,few,TRBJ1-1,TGCGCCAGCAGCTTGGCCGGGGCAGATATGAACACTGAAGCTTTCTTT,CASSLAGADMNTEAFF
TRBV15,NA,NA,TRBJ2-4,TGTGCCACCAGCAGAATCGGTGGCATTCAGTACTTC,CATSRIGGIQYF
TRBV5-1,NA,NA,TRBJ1-4,TGCGCCAGCAGCCAAGGAAACAGCAATAGTAATGAAAAACTGTTTTTT,CASSQGNSNSNEKLFF
TRBV7-2,NA,NA,TRBJ2-7,TGTGCCAGCAGGCTCGCCAGGGACAACGAGCAGTACTTC,CASRLARDNEQYF
TRBV5-1,NA,few,TRBJ1-3,TGCGCCAGCAGCTTGGAGGGCAGCTTCGTGGGAAACACCATATATTTT,CASSLEGSFVGNTIYF
TRBV28,NA,once,TRBJ1-1,TGTGCCAGCGGTATCCATTGGCGGGGGAACACTGAAGCTTTCTTT,CASGIHWRGNTEAFF
TRBV30,NA,few,TRBJ1-1,TGTGCCTGGAGTGTACTCGGGGACGGCTCTGAAGCTTTCTTT,CAWSVLGDGSEAFF
TRBV27,NA,NA,TRBJ2-7,TGTGCCAGCAGGCGTGGGGACTTTAAATCCTACGAGCAGTACTTC,CASRRGDFKSYEQYF
TRBV19,TRBD2,few,TRBJ2-7,TGTGCCAGTAGTATAGCGGGGGGGAGCCACGAGCAGTACTTC,CASSIAGGSHEQYF
TRBV2,TRBD1,NA,TRBJ1-2,TGTGCCAGCATTAAGACAGGGTACTATGGCTACACCTTC,CASIKTGYYGYTF
TRBV6-1,NA,NA,TRBJ1-2,TGTGCCAGCAGTGAGTTAGGGCAGGGCGATGGCTACACCTTC,CASSELGQGDGYTF
TRBV2,NA,NA,TRBJ2-3,TGTGCCAGCAGTGGGTACGGGGACTCGAGTCGGCAGTATTTT,CASSGYGDSSRQYF
TRBV2,TRBD1,NA,TRBJ1-5,TGTGCCAGCAGTAGACAGGGCTCGAGGAGCAATCAGCCCCAGCATTTT,CASSRQGSRSNQPQHF
TRBV2,NA,NA,TRBJ2-7,TGTGCCAGCAGGCTAGAGGGGACGACCTACGAGCAGTACTTC,CASRLEGTTYEQYF